The source of this TCR beta chain is a study of T-cell reconstitution after alpha-beta-depleted transplantation in children. This clonotype was counted at least ten times. Its specificity is unknown. TCRbeta library preparation incorporated unique molecular identifiers. Using its own MiXCR run on the PCR reads, TCRdb lists one record per CDR3 protein. Of 200,000 to 250,000 distinct CDR3 sequences in the sample, under 13% were seen once. Findings of the study overall: Two months or so post-transplant, alpha-beta T cells reportedly derived from several hundred expanded graft clones. T-cell counts and diversity at one year following transplant were attributed mainly to newly produced T cells. Surviving recipient T cells and thymic progenitors produced the high day-60 TCRbeta diversity seen in some patients.

Trimming removed 3 bases from V and 2 bases from J, with 14 bases in between. Per germline, CDR1 SGHVS and CDR2 FNYEAQ. This CDR3 comprises 16 residues. This chain uses TRBV7-6 with TRBJ1-3; D remains unclear. This TCR derives from a child under two years old with acute myeloid leukemia, due to receive a stem cell transplant. Sequenced material: PBMCs, taken before TCRalphabeta/CD19-depleted stem cell transplant. This CDR3 reads CASSLLDRVAGNTIYF. The CDR3 region has the DNA TGTGCCAGCAGCTTGCTTGACCGGGTGGCTGGAAACACCATATATTTT.